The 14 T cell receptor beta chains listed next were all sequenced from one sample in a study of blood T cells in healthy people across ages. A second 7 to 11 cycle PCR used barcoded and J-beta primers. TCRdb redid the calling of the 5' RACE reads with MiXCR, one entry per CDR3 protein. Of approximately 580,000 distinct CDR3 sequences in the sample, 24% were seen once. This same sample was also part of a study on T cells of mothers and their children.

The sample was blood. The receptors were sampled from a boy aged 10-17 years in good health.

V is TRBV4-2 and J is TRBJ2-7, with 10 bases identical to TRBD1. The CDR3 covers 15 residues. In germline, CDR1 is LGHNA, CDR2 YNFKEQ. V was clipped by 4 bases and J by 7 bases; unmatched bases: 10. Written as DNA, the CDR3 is TGTGCCAGCAGCCCCTCGGACAGGGGGGGAGGAGAGCAGTACTTC. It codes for CASSPSDRGGGEQYF.

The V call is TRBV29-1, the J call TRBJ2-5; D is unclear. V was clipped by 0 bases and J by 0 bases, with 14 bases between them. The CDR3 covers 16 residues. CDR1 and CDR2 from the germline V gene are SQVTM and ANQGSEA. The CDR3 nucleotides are TGCAGCGTTGAAGATGAGAGGATAAAGTACCAAGAGACCCAGTACTTC. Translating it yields CSVEDERIKYQETQYF. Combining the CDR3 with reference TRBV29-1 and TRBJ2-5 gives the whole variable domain SAVISQKPSRDICQRGTSLTIQCQVDSQVTMMFWYRQQPGQSLTLIATANQGSEATYESGFVIDKFPISRPNLTFSTLTVSNMSPEDSSIYLCSVEDERIKYQETQYFGPGTRLLVL.

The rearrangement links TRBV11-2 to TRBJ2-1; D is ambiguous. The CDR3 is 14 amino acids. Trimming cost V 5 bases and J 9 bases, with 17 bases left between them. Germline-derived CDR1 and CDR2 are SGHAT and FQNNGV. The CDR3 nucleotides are TGTGCCAGCAGCCCTAATGACGAGGAAGGTGAGCAGTTCTTC. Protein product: CASSPNDEEGEQFF.

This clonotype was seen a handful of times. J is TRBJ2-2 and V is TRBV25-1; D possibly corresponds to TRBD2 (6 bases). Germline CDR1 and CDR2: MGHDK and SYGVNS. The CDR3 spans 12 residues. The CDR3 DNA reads TGTGCAGCCGGGGGTGACACCGGGGAGCTGTTTTTT. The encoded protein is CAAGGDTGELFF.

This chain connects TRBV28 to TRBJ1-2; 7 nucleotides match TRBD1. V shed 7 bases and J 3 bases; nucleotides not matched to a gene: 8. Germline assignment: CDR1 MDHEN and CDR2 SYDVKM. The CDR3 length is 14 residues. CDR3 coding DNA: TGTGCCAGCAATTCCGGGACAGCCTACTATGGCTACACCTTC. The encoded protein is CASNSGTAYYGYTF.

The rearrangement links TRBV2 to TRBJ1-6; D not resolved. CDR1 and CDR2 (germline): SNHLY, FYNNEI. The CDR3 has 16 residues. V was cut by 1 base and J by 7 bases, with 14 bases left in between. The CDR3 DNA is TGTGCCAGCAGTGAAGAGGCCGGCACACGAAATTCACCCCTCCACTTT. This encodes CASSEEAGTRNSPLHF.

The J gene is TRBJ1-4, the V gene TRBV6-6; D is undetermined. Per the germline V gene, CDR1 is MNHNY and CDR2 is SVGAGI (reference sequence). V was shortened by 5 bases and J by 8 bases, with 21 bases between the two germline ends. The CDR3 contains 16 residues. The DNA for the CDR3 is TGTGCCAGCAGTACCCGCCCCGGGTCGCGTCTAGAAAAACTGTTTTTT. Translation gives CASSTRPGSRLEKLFF.

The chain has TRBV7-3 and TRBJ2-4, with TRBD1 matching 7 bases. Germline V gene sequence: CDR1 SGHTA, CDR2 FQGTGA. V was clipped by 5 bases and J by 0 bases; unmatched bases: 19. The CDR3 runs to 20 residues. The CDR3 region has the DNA TGTGCCAGCAGCCAATATTTGGACAGGAGAAAGTTACTAGCCAAAAACATTCAGTACTTC. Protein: CASSQYLDRRKLLAKNIQYF.

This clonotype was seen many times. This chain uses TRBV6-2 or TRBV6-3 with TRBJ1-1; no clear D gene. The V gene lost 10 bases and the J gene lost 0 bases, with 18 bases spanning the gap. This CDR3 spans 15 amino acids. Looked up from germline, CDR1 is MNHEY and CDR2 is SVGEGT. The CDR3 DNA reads TGTGCCACCAAAAAAGCGGGCAGAATGAACACTGAAGCTTTCTTT. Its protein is CATKKAGRMNTEAFF.

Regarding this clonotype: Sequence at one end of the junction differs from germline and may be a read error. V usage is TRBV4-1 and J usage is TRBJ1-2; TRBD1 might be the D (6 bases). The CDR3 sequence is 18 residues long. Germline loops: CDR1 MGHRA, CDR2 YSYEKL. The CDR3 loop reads CASGQDIKLAGADYGYTF. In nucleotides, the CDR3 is TGCGCCAGCGGCCAAGATATTAAGCTGGCAGGGGCTGACTATGGCTACACCTTC.

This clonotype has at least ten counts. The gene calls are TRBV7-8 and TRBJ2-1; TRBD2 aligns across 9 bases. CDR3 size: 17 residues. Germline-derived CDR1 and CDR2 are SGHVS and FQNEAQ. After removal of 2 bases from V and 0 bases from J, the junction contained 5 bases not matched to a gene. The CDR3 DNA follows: TGTGCCAGCAGCTTATTAGCGGGGGTGAGCTCCTACAATGAGCAGTTCTTC. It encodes CASSLLAGVSSYNEQFF.

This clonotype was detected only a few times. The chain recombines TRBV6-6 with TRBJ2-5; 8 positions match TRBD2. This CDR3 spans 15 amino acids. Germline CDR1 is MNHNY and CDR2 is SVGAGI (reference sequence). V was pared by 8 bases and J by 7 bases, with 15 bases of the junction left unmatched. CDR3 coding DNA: TGTGCCAGCTTCCCCGGGTCGGGAGGGCCTCCGACCCAGTACTTC. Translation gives CASFPGSGGPPTQYF.

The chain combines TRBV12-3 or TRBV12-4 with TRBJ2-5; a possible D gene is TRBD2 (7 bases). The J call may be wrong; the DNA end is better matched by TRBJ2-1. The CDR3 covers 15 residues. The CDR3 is CASSLPRGGLWEQFF. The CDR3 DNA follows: TGTGCCAGCAGCTTGCCGAGGGGGGGGCTCTGGGAGCAGTTCTTC.

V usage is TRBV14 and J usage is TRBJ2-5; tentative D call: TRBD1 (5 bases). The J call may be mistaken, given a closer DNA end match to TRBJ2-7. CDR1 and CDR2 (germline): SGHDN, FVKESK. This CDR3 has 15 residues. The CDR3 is CASSQGLSGSDEQYF. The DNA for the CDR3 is TGTGCCAGCAGCCAAGGGTTGTCAGGGTCGGACGAGCAGTACTTC.